Shown below are 6 T cell receptor beta chains from a single sample sequenced in a study of shared clonotypes between healthy human individuals. Produced via immunoSEQ multiplex PCR; TCRdb's table is partial and in-frame only. The sample contains some 2 million clones, approximately 95% of which appear only once. Sequences were obtained from naive CD4+ T cells sorted from blood. Subset of the sample: CD45RA+ positively selected. The receptors originated from a man between 18 and 35 years old in good health.

V gene TRBV30 combines with J gene TRBJ1-5; 8 bases are shared with TRBD1. CDR1 is GTSNPN and CDR2 is SVGIG in the germline V gene (reference sequence). V gave up 5 bases and J gave up 3 bases; unmatched junction bases: 6. CDR3 size: 14 residues. CDR3 bases: TGTGCCTGGGCCGGGACAGGTTACAATCAGCCCCAGCATTTT. This encodes CAWAGTGYNQPQHF.

This rearrangement joins TRBV9 to TRBJ1-1; D gene ambiguous. V shed 3 bases and J shed 7 bases, with 13 bases lying between them. There are 13 residues in the CDR3. Per germline, CDR1 SGDLS and CDR2 YYNGEE. The CDR3: CASSADYRGEAFF. The CDR3 nucleotides are TGTGCCAGCAGCGCCGACTATCGGGGTGAAGCTTTCTTT.

V and J are TRBV7-2 and TRBJ2-7, with 9 bases matching TRBD2. The CDR3 length is 15 residues. V was clipped by 2 bases and J by 3 bases; unmatched bases: 5. Germline V gives CDR1 SGHTA, CDR2 FQGNSA. The chain's CDR3 is CASSLYAGGFYEQYF. The CDR3 DNA reads as TGTGCCAGCAGCTTATACGCGGGAGGGTTCTACGAGCAGTACTTC.

This chain links TRBV18 with TRBJ1-4; D gene unclear. V lost 2 bases, J lost 8 bases, and 6 bases lay in between. Germline CDR1 and CDR2: KGHSH and LQKENI. The CDR3 is 12 residues long. The CDR3 region has the DNA TGTGCCAGCTCACCAGGGGTGGAAAAACTGTTTTTT. This gives the protein CASSPGVEKLFF.

This clone was counted only a few times. This sample also contains other DNA sequences that code for the same CDR3. The V and J genes are TRBV9 and TRBJ2-3; D uncertain. V gave up 2 bases and J gave up 6 bases, with 4 bases separating them. The germline CDR1 and CDR2 sequences are SGDLS and YYNGEE. The CDR3 is 11 amino acids. CDR3 sequence reads: CASSVGDTQYF. The CDR3 coding sequence is TGTGCCAGCAGCGTTGGGGATACGCAGTATTTT.

A few counts support this clone. One end of the junction is discordant with germline, which a read error may explain. This chain links TRBV7-9 with TRBJ1-1; no clear D gene. The CDR3 consists of 13 residues. Germline CDR1 and CDR2: SEHNR and FQNEAQ (reference sequence). The CDR3 DNA follows: TGTGCCAGCAACTTACCGTCACAGTCTGAAGCTTTCTTT. It is translated as CASNLPSQSEAFF.